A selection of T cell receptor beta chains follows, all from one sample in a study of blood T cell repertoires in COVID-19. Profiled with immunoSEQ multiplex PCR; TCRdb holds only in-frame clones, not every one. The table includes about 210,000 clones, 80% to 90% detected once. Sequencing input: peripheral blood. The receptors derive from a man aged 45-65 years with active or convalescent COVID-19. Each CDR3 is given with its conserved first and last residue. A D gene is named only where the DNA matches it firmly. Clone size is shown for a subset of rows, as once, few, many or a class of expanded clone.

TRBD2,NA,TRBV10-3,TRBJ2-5,TGTGCCATCAGTGAGTCTCTAGCGGGAGGTGAGACCCAGTACTTC,CAISESLAGGETQYF
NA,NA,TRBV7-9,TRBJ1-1,TGTGCCAGCAGACCTACAGGGTTGGTCACTGAAGCTTTCTTT,CASRPTGLVTEAFF
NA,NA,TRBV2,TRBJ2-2,TGTGCCAGCAGTCTAGACTTAGCTTCGAACACCGGGGAGCTGTTTTTT,CASSLDLASNTGELFF
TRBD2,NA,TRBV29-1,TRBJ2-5,TGCAGCGCACCGGGACTAGCGGGGTTTCAAGAGACCCAGTACTTC,CSAPGLAGFQETQYF
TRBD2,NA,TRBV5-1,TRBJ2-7,TGCGCCAGCAGTCAACTTAGCGGGAGTCATAACGAGCAGTACTTC,CASSQLSGSHNEQYF
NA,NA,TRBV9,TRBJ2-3,TGTGCCAGCAGCGTAGGGGTGGGCGCGGGGATCACAGATACGCAGTATTTT,CASSVGVGAGITDTQYF
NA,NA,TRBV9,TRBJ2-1,TGTGCCAGCAGTGCAGGGGGGAGCTCCTACAATGAGCAGTTCTTC,CASSAGGSSYNEQFF
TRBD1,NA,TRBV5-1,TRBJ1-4,TGCGCCAGCAGCTTGGGAAGACAGGGGGCTGAAAAACTGTTTTTT,CASSLGRQGAEKLFF
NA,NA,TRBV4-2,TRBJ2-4,TGTGCCAGCAGCCAAGACCCCGGGTCAGAAAACATTCAGTACTTC,CASSQDPGSENIQYF
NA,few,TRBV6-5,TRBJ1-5,TGTGCCAGCAGCGGTTTGGGCAATCAGCCCCAGCATTTT,CASSGLGNQPQHF
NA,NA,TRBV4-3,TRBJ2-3,TGCGCCAGCAGCCAAGTCCTCGGCACAGATACGCAGTATTTT,CASSQVLGTDTQYF
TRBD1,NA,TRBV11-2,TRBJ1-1,TGTGCCAGCAGCACAGGGGGCTGGACTGAAGCTTTCTTT,CASSTGGWTEAFF
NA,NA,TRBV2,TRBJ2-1,TGTGCCAGCACCGACTCGGGTAGTTACAATGAGCAGTTCTTC,CASTDSGSYNEQFF
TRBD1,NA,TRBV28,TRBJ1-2,TGTGCCAGCAGTTTACAGGGGGGTACTAACTATGGCTACACCTTC,CASSLQGGTNYGYTF
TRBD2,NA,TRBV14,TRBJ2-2,TGTGCCAGCAGCCTCCACCCGGGACTAGTCGGCACCGGGGAGCTGTTTTTT,CASSLHPGLVGTGELFF
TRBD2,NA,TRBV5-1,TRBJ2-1,TGCGCCAGCAGCTCGCAACGGACTAGCGGGGGGTACAATGAGCAGTTCTTC,CASSSQRTSGGYNEQFF
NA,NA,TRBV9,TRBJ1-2,TGTGCCAGCAGCCCTGGAGTAGCTAACTATGGCTACACCTTC,CASSPGVANYGYTF
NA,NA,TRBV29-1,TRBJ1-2,TGCAGCGTTGAGGGGAGCTATGGCTACACCTTC,CSVEGSYGYTF
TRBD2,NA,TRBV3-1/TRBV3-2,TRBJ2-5,TGTGCCAGCAGCCAGCTCATTAGCGGGAATGTAGAGACCCAGTACTTC,CASSQLISGNVETQYF
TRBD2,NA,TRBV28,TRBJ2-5,TGTGCCAGCAGTTTATGGGGGACTAGCGGGACCAACCAAGAGACCCAGTACTTC,CASSLWGTSGTNQETQYF
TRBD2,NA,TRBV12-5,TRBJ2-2,TGTGCTAGTGGTTTGAGTTTGGGGACTAGCGGGGGGGCCTTGGCCGGGGAGCTGTTTTTT,CASGLSLGTSGGALAGELFF
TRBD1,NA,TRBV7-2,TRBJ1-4,TGTGCCAGCAGCCCTCGGACAGGGAGTAATGAAAAACTGTTTTTT,CASSPRTGSNEKLFF
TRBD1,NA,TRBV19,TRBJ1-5,TGTGCCAGTAGTATGACAGGGAATAGCAATCAGCCCCAGCATTTT,CASSMTGNSNQPQHF